The clone carrying this T cell receptor (beta chain) was seen only a few times. The target antigen is unknown. The entry originates in a study of cytomegalovirus exposure and HLA in healthy donors. Overall study results and limits: Among the sequence variants, a highly shared cluster was likely an artifact of sequencing. According to reports, the classifier identified cytomegalovirus status with high specificity and sensitivity.

Researchers ran the PCR with 60 Vbeta and 13 Jbeta primers. Only in-frame clones appear in the TCRdb table, and some are missing; sequencing was by immunoSEQ multiplex PCR. The sample shows approximately 150,000 clones, about 77% of them seen only once. Germline V gene data show CDR1 as SGHVS and CDR2 as FNYEAQ. The CDR3 extends over 16 amino acids. The V end lost 2 bases, the J end lost 4 bases, and 17 bases lay between the germline ends. This TCR was sampled from a woman between 40 and 50 years old in good health and CMV-seropositive. This chain links TRBV7-6 with TRBJ1-1; D unresolved. The sample taken for sequencing was PBMCs. CDR3 sequence (DNA): TGTGCCAGCAGCTTAATTGTGGGCCTAGCGGGCACTGAAGCTTTCTTT. Amino acids: CASSLIVGLAGTEAFF.